This T cell receptor (beta chain) is drawn from a study of spatial heterogeneity in lung cancer. The wider study: More than eight raw reads, on average, carried each unique TCR and UMI combination.

As to time point: sample taken at primary tumor resection. Whole RNA, isolated from tumor, nontumor lung or frozen PBMC, was sequenced without prior sorting. This clonotype was picked up many times. There are 12 residues in the CDR3. Germline assignment: CDR1 MNHNS and CDR2 SASEGT. Trimming stripped 7 bases from V and 0 bases from J, with 7 bases between. Each CDR3 protein gets one entry after TCRdb re-called the 5' RACE reads with MiXCR. The sample has about 36,000 distinct CDR3 sequences, approximately 5.2% seen once. The receptor comes from a female donor with early-stage non-small cell lung cancer. The V gene is TRBV6-1, the J gene TRBJ2-7; D gene uncertain. The source material was PBMCs, sampled at surgery. In DNA form, the CDR3 reads TGTGCCAGCAAGGTCTACTCCTACGAGCAGTACTTC. Translation gives CASKVYSYEQYF.